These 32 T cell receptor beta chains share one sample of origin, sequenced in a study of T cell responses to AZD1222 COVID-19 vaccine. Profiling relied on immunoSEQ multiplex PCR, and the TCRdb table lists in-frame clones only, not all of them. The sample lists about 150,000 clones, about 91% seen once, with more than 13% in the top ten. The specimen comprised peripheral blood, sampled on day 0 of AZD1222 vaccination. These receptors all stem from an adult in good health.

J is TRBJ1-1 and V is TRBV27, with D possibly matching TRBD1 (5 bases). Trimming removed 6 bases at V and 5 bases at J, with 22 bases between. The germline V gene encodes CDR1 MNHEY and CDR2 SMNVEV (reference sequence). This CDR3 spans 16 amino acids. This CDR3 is CASSTAPPGDRTEAFF. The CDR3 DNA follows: TGTGCCAGCAGCACCGCCCCCCCGGGGGACCGAACTGAAGCTTTCTTT.

As DNA, the CDR3 is TGTGCCAGCAGTCACGGGGGCTCAAGAGAGACCCAGTACTTC. This translates into CASSHGGSRETQYF. The V gene is TRBV6-5, the J gene TRBJ2-5; D may match TRBD1 or TRBD2 (6 bases each). Germline V CDR1 and CDR2: MNHEY, SVGAGI. V was shortened by 5 bases and J by 4 bases, with 14 bases between the two germline ends. The CDR3 is 14 residues long.

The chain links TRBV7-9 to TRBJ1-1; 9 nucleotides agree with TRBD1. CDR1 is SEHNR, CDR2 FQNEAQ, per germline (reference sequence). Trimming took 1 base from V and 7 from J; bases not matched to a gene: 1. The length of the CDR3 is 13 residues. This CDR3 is CASSLGTGDEAFF. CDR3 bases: TGTGCCAGCAGCTTAGGGACAGGGGATGAAGCTTTCTTT. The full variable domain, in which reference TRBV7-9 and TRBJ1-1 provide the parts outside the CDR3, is DTGVSQNPRHKITKRGQNVTFRCDPISEHNRLYWYRQTLGQGPEFLTYFQNEAQLEKSRLLSDRFSAERPKGSFSTLEIQRTEQGDSAMYLCASSLGTGDEAFFGQGTRLTVV.

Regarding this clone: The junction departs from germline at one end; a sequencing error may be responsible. The CDR3: CASSYSELAGGEIQYF. The DNA of the CDR3 is TGTGCCAGCAGTTACTCTGAACTAGCGGGGGGAGAGATCCAGTACTTC. This rearrangement joins TRBV6-2 or TRBV6-3 to TRBJ2-5; TRBD2 agrees at 12 bases. The germline V gene encodes CDR1 MNHEY and CDR2 SVGEGT. The length of the CDR3 is 16 residues.

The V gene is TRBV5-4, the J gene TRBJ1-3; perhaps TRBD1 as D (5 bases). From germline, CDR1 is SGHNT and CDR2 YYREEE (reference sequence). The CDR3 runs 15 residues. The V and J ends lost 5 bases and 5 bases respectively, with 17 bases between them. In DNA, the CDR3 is TGTGCCAGCAGTCCTAGGGACCCCAACAGAAACACCATATATTTT. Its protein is CASSPRDPNRNTIYF. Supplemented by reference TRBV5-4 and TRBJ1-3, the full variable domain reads ETGVTQSPTHLIKTRGQQVTLRCSSQSGHNTVSWYQQALGQGPQFIFQYYREEENGRGNFPPRFSGLQFPNYSSELNVNALELDDSALYLCASSPRDPNRNTIYFGEGSWLTVV.

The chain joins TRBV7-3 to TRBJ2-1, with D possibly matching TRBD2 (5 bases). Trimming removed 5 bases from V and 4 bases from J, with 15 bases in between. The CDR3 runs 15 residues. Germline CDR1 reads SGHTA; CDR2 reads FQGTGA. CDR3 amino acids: CASSRGQAEYNEQFF. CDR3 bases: TGTGCCAGCAGCCGAGGCCAAGCGGAGTACAATGAGCAGTTCTTC.

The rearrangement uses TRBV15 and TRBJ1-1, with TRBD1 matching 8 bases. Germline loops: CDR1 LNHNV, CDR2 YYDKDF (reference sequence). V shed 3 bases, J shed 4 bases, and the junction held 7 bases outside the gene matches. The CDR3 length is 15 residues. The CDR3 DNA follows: TGTGCCACCAGCAGTCGGACAGGGCTAGTCACTGAAGCTTTCTTT. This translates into CATSSRTGLVTEAFF.

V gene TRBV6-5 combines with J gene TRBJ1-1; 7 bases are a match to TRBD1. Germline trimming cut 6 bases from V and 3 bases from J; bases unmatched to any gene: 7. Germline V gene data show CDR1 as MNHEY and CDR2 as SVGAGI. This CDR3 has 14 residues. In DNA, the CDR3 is TGTGCCAGCAGCTTCCGGACAGGCCACACTGAAGCTTTCTTT. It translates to CASSFRTGHTEAFF.

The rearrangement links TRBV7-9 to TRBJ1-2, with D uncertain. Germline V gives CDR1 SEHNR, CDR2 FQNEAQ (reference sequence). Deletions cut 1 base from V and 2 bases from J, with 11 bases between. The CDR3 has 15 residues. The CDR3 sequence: CASSLGLIGNYGYTF. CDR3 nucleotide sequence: TGTGCCAGCAGCTTAGGCCTCATCGGGAACTATGGCTACACCTTC.

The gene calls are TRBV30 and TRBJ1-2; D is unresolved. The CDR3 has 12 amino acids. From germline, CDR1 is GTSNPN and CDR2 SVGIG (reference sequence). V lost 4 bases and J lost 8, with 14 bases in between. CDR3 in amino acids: CAWIASSWGYTF. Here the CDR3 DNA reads TGTGCCTGGATAGCGTCTAGTTGGGGCTACACCTTC. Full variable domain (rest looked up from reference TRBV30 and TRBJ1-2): SQTIHQWPATLVQPVGSPLSLECTVEGTSNPNLYWYRQAAGRGLQLLFYSVGIGQISSEVPQNLSASRPQDRQFILSSKKLLLSDSGFYLCAWIASSWGYTFGSGTRLTVV.

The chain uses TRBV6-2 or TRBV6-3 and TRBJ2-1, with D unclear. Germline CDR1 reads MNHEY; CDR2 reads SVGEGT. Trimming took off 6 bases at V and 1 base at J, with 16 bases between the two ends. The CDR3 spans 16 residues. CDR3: CASSNEAPRSYNEQFF. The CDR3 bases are TGTGCCAGCAGCAACGAGGCCCCCCGGTCCTACAATGAGCAGTTCTTC.

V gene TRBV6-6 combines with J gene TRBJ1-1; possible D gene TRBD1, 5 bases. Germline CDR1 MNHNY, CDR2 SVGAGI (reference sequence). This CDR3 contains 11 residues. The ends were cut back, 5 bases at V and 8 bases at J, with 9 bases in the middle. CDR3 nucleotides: TGTGCCAGCAGTAGGGGAACGGAAGCTTTCTTT. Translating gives CASSRGTEAFF.

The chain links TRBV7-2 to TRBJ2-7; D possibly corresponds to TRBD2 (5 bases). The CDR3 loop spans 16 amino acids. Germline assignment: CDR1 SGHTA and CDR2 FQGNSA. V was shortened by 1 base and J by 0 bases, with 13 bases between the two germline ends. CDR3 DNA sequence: TGTGCCAGCAGCTTAGGGAGCGGTGGAAACTCCTACGAGCAGTACTTC. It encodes CASSLGSGGNSYEQYF.

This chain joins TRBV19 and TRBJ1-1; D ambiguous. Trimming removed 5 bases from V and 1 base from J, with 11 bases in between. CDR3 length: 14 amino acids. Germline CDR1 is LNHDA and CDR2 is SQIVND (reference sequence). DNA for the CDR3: TGTGCCAGTAGTCAAGGCTATGCGAACACTGAAGCTTTCTTT. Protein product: CASSQGYANTEAFF. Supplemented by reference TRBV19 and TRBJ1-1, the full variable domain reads DGGITQSPKYLFRKEGQNVTLSCEQNLNHDAMYWYRQDPGQGLRLIYYSQIVNDFQKGDIAEGYSVSREKKESFPLTVTSAQKNPTAFYLCASSQGYANTEAFFGQGTRLTVV.

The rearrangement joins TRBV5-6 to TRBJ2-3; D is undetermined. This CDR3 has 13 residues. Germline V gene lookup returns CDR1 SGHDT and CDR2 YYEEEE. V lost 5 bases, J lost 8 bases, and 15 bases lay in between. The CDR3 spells CASRISLEGTQYF. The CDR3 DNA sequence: TGTGCCAGCAGGATTTCCCTGGAAGGTACGCAGTATTTT.

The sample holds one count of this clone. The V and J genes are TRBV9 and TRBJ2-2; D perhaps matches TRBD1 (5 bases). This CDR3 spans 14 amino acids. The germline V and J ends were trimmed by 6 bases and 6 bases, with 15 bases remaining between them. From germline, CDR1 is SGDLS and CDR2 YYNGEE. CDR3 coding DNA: TGTGCCAGCACCCACTCAGGGTGGGCCGGGGAGCTGTTTTTT. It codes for CASTHSGWAGELFF.

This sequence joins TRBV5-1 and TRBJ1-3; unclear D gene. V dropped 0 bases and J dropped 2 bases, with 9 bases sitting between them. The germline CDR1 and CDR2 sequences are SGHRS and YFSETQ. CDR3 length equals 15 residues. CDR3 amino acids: CASSLAGGTGNTIYF. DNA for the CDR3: TGCGCCAGCAGCTTGGCCGGAGGGACTGGAAACACCATATATTTT.

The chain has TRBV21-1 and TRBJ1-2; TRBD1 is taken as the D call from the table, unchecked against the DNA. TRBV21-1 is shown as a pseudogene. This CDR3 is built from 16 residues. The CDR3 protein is CASSGRAQGAYYGYTF. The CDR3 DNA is TGTGCCAGCAGCGGCCGGGCACAGGGGGCATACTATGGCTACACCTTC.

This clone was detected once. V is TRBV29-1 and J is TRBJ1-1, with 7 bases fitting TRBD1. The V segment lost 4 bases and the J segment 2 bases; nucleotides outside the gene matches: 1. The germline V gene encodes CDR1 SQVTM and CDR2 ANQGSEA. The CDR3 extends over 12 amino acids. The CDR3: CSVGTGNTEAFF. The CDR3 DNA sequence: TGCAGCGTTGGGACAGGAAACACTGAAGCTTTCTTT.

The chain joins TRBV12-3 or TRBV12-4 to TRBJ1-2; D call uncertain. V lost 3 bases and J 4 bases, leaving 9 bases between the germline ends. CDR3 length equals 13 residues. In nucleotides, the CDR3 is TGTGCCAGCAGTTTGGTAGGGCGCTATGGCTACACCTTC. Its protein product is CASSLVGRYGYTF.

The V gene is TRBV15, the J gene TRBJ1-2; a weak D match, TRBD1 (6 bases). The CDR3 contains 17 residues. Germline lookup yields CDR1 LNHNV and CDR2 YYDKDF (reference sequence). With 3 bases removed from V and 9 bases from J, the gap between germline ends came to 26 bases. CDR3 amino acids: CATSRVLDRLPAISYTF. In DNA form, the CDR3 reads TGTGCCACCAGCAGGGTGTTGGACAGACTTCCTGCTATTAGCTACACCTTC.

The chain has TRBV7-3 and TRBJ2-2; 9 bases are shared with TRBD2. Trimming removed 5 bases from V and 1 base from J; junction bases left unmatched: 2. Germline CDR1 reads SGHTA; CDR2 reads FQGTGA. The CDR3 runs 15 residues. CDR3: CASSGAGGNTGELFF. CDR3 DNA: TGTGCCAGCAGCGGAGCGGGGGGGAACACCGGGGAGCTGTTTTTT.

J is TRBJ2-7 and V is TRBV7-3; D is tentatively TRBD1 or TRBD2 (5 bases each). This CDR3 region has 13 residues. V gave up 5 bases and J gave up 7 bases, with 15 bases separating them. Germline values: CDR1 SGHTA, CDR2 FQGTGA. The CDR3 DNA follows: TGTGCCAGCAGCCCCGTGGGGGTTAAGGAGCAGTACTTC. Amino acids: CASSPVGVKEQYF.

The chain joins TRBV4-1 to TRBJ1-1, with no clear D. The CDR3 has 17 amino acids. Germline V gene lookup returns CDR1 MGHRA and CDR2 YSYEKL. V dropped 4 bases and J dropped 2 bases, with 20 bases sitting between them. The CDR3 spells CASSRLSGPRINTEAFF. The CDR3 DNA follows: TGCGCCAGCAGCCGCCTATCCGGACCGAGGATCAACACTGAAGCTTTCTTT.

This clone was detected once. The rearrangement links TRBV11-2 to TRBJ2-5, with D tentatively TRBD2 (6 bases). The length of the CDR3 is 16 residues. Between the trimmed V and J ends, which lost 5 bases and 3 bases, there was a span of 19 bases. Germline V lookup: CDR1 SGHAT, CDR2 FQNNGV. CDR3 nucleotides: TGTGCCAGCAGCACAAAAGGACTATCCCGTGAAGAGACCCAGTACTTC. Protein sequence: CASSTKGLSREETQYF.

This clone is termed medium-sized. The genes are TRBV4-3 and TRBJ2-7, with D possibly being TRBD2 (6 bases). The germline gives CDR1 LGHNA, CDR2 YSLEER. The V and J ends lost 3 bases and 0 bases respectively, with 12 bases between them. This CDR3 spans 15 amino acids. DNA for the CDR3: TGCGCCAGCAGCCAGGTAGCGGACTACTCCTACGAGCAGTACTTC. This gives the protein CASSQVADYSYEQYF.

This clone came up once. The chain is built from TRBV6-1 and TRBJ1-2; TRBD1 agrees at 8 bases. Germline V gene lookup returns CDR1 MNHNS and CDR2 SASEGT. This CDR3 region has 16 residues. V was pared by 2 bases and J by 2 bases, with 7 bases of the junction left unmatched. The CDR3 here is CASSEFGQGWNYGYTF. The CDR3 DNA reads TGTGCCAGCAGTGAATTTGGACAGGGCTGGAACTATGGCTACACCTTC.

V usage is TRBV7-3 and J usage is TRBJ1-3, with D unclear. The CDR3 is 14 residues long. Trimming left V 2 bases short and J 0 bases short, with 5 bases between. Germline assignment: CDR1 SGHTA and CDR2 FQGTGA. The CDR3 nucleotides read TGTGCCAGCAGCTTAGGGAGCTCTGGAAACACCATATATTTT. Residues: CASSLGSSGNTIYF.

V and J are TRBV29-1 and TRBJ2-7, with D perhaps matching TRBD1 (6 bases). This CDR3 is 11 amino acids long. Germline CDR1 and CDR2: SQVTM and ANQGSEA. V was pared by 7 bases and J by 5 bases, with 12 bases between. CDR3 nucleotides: TGCAGCGGGAAGGGGGTCAACGAGCAGTACTTC. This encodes CSGKGVNEQYF.

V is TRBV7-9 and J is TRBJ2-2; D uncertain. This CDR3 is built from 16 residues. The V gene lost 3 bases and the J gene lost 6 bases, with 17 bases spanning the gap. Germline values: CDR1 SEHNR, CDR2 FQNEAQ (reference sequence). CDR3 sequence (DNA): TGTGCCAGCAGCTTGGGTCTACGGACCGGCGCCGGGGAGCTGTTTTTT. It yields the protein CASSLGLRTGAGELFF.

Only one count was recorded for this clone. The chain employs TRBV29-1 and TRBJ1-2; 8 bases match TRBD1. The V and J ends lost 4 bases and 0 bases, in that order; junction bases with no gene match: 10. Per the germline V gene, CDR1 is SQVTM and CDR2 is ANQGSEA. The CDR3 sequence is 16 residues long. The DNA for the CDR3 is TGCAGCGTTGGCGGGACAGGAGGAGGTCCTAACTATGGCTACACCTTC. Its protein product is CSVGGTGGGPNYGYTF.

CDR3 loop: CASSYSAGNSPLHF. Written as DNA, the CDR3 is TGTGCCAGCAGTTACTCGGCGGGTAATTCACCCCTCCACTTT. V and J are TRBV6-5 and TRBJ1-6; D gene uncertain. V lost 0 bases and J lost 6, with 6 bases in between. Germline CDR1 and CDR2: MNHEY and SVGAGI. This CDR3 has 14 residues.